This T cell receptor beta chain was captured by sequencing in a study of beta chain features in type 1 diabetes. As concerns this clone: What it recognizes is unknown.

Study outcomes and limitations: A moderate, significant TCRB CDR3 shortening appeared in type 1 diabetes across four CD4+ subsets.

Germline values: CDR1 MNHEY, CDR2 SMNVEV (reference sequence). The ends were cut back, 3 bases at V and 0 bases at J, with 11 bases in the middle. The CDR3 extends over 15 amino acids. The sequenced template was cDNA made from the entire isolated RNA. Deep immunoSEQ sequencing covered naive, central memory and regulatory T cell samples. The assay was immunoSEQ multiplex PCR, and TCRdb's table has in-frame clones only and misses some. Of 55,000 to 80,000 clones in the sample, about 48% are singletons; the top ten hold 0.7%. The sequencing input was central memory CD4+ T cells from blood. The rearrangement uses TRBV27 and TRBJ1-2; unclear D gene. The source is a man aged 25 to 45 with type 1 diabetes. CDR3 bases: TGTGCCAGCAGTTTGGGGAGGGAGTCTAACTATGGCTACACCTTC. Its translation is CASSLGRESNYGYTF.